The entry that follows covers one T cell receptor beta chain sequence. What it recognizes is unknown. This CDR3 is built from 16 residues. Germline assignment: CDR1 SGDLS and CDR2 YYNGEE. V was clipped by 1 base and J by 12 bases, with 23 bases between them. The data are from a study of post-analysis software for immune sequencing data. Regarding the study as a whole: Five or six TRBV segments were more frequent in patients than controls; TRBV5-6, TRBV5-1 and TRBV20-1 belonged to this group. People with multiple sclerosis had a significantly lower normalized Chao1 diversity than controls did. Samples sharing a preparation batch grouped tightly together when assessed by F measure.

Incorporated into the TCR beta cDNA libraries were unique molecular identifiers, which served to reduce PCR and sequencing biases. In TCRdb, the PCR reads were re-called with MiXCR into one record per CDR3 protein. The repertoire holds roughly 800,000 distinct CDR3 sequences, under 60% seen once, with approximately 4.4% in the top ten. V usage is TRBV9 and J usage is TRBJ1-5; D is unclear. This receptor was identified in a girl aged 10-17 years with multiple sclerosis. The sequenced material came from blood. CDR3 nucleotide sequence: TGTGCCAGCAGCGTATGTAGGACCGGAAAAACCAAGCTCCAGCATTTT. Its protein product is CASSVCRTGKTKLQHF.